Following are 12 T cell receptor beta chains from one sample sequenced in a study of post-analysis software for immune sequencing data. These receptors are not linked to any known antigen. Prepared TCR beta cDNA libraries contained unique molecular identifiers. Each CDR3 protein gets one entry after TCRdb re-called the PCR reads with MiXCR. Here the sample spans 250,000 to 300,000 distinct CDR3 sequences, roughly a third being singletons. Broader study findings: Comparison of patients with controls showed 4 to 6 TRBV segments more frequent in patients, TRBV5-6, TRBV5-1 and TRBV20-1 among them.

Sequencing input: blood. Receptor source: a girl aged 10 to 17 with multiple sclerosis.

V gene TRBV30 combines with J gene TRBJ1-2; D uncertain. Trimming removed 3 bases at V and 7 bases at J, with 18 bases between. Germline V gene data show CDR1 as GTSNPN and CDR2 as SVGIG (reference sequence). CDR3 length equals 14 residues. The CDR3 DNA is TGTGCCTGGAGCCTATTGAACGGGCAGAGTGGCTACACCTTC. Its translation is CAWSLLNGQSGYTF. Using reference TRBV30 and TRBJ1-2 for the parts outside the CDR3, the full variable domain is SQTIHQWPATLVQPVGSPLSLECTVEGTSNPNLYWYRQAAGRGLQLLFYSVGIGQISSEVPQNLSASRPQDRQFILSSKKLLLSDSGFYLCAWSLLNGQSGYTFGSGTRLTVV.

V is TRBV27 and J is TRBJ2-7, with 8 nucleotides matching TRBD1. Unmatched junction bases numbered 7, after V lost 6 bases and J lost 3 bases. The V gene's germline CDR1 is MNHEY and CDR2 SMNVEV (reference sequence). This CDR3 has 14 amino acids. CDR3 loop: CASSRQTGDYEQYF. The CDR3 nucleotides are TGTGCCAGCAGCCGCCAGACAGGGGACTACGAGCAGTACTTC.

This clonotype was observed a few times. One end of the junction does not line up with germline, which may come from a read error. V usage is TRBV6-6 and J usage is TRBJ2-3, with 7 bases identical to TRBD1. Germline CDR1 is MNHNY and CDR2 is SVGAGI (reference sequence). The CDR3 has 15 residues. The CDR3 DNA sequence: TGTGCCGGCAGCAACGACAGGGTAGGGACAGATACGCAGTATTTT. Translation: CAGSNDRVGTDTQYF.

This clonotype was recorded many times. V gene TRBV7-9 combines with J gene TRBJ1-1, with 10 bases fitting TRBD1. Germline assignment: CDR1 SEHNR and CDR2 FQNEAQ (reference sequence). CDR3 length: 15 residues. Losses at the gene ends were 3 bases for V and 1 base for J; bases not matched to a gene: 2. The CDR3 sequence is CASSFRTGGNTEAFF. In nucleotides, the CDR3 is TGTGCCAGCAGCTTCCGGACAGGGGGGAACACTGAAGCTTTCTTT.

This clonotype appeared once. This may come from a read error, since a much larger clone is one base off. This rearrangement joins TRBV18 to TRBJ2-1, with 9 bases that match TRBD2. The CDR3 length is 16 residues. The germline V gene has CDR1 KGHSH and CDR2 LQKENI. The CDR3 protein is CTSSPRLAAAYNEQFF. In nucleotides, the CDR3 is TGTACCAGCTCACCGAGACTAGCGGCGGCCTACAATGAGCAGTTCTTC.

About this clonotype: Since a much larger clone is just one base distant, this may be a read error. The rearrangement uses TRBV29-1 and TRBJ2-1; no definite D call. The DNA end favors TRBJ2-7, so the J call may be wrong. The germline V gene has CDR1 SQVTM and CDR2 ANQGSEA. The CDR3 covers 16 residues. CDR3 sequence (DNA): TGCAGCGTTTTCGATTTTTGGAGTAGCTCCTACAATGAGCAGTACTTC. Translated: CSVFDFWSSSYNEQYF.

There are a few counts of this clonotype. The junction does not match germline at one end; this may be a read error. V is TRBV3-1 and J is TRBJ1-4, with D unclear. Germline V gene lookup returns CDR1 LGHDT and CDR2 YNNKEL (reference sequence). CDR3 length: 13 amino acids. The CDR3 nucleotides read TGTGCCAGCAGCCAATGGTTGAATGAAAAACGGTTTTTT. As protein: CASSQWLNEKRFF.

This clonotype showed up just a few times. The chain employs TRBV5-1 and TRBJ2-2; possible D gene TRBD1, 5 bases. The V end lost 0 bases, the J end lost 4 bases, and 16 bases lay between the germline ends. Germline-derived CDR1 and CDR2 are SGHRS and YFSETQ. The CDR3 is 17 amino acids. This CDR3 reads CASSLEARVPTTGELFF. The DNA of the CDR3 is TGCGCCAGCAGCTTGGAGGCCAGGGTGCCTACCACCGGGGAGCTGTTTTTT.

This clonotype was seen at least ten times. The CDR3 reads CASSEQGGADEQYF. CDR3 DNA sequence: TGCGCCAGCAGTGAGCAAGGGGGGGCAGACGAGCAGTACTTC. This chain connects TRBV10-2 to TRBJ2-7; tentative D call: TRBD2 (7 bases). The germline V and J ends were trimmed by 2 bases and 5 bases, with 13 bases remaining between them. CDR3 length: 14 amino acids. CDR1 is WSHSY and CDR2 is SAAADI in the germline V gene.

A single count supports this clonotype. The chain has TRBV20-1 and TRBJ2-1, with 12 bases lining up with TRBD2. CDR3 length equals 16 residues. The germline V gene has CDR1 DFQATT and CDR2 SNEGSKA (reference sequence). V dropped 1 base and J dropped 5; count of bases not matched to a gene: 6. CDR3 bases: TGCAGTGCTAGAGTCCGACTAGCGGGAGAGAACAATGAGCAGTTCTTC. Residues: CSARVRLAGENNEQFF.

This rearrangement joins TRBV19 to TRBJ1-1, with D unresolved. The V end was cut by 3 bases, the J end by 4 bases, with 12 bases between. The CDR3 runs to 14 residues. Germline V gene sequence: CDR1 LNHDA, CDR2 SQIVND (reference sequence). CDR3 DNA sequence: TGTGCCAGTAGTATGGAGGGTTTGGGCACTGAAGCTTTCTTT. Translated, it gives CASSMEGLGTEAFF.

J is TRBJ1-2 and V is TRBV28, with TRBD1 as a possible D gene (5 bases). CDR3 length equals 14 residues. Trimming removed 5 bases at V and 3 bases at J, with 13 bases between. Germline V gives CDR1 MDHEN, CDR2 SYDVKM. The CDR3 is CASSRDQGDYGYTF. The CDR3 nucleotides read TGTGCCAGCAGTCGGGACCAGGGCGACTATGGCTACACCTTC.